The 19 T cell receptor beta chains below were found in one sample sequenced in a study of persistence of HIV-infected CD4 T cells (TCRdb year 2020). No antigen has been assigned to these receptors. TCRbeta repertoires were sequenced from genomic DNA with the immunoSEQ hsTCRB assay version 4 in survey mode. TCRdb carries this immuneACCESS record with in-frame sequences only. Its versions omit some clonotypes, under half of them owing to an unresolved V gene in the studies checked, with the rest unexplained. The sample yields about 36,000 clones; more than 70% were counted once. The ten largest clonotypes hold roughly 5.9% of the sample. What this sample's treatment or condition label stands for: suppressive antiretroviral therapy. A pool of overlapping HIV-1 Gag 15-mer peptides, at about 0.99 ug per peptide per mL, was used to stimulate the cells. Memory populations depleted of antigen-responding cells were obtained by sorting nonresponding CD40L-negative CD69-negative CD45RO-high memory CD4+ T cells.

This sample comprised cultured CD4+ T cells from PBMCs, obtained from a patient who received antiretroviral therapy. The cell subset or site label on this specimen signifies: CD40L-CD69- CD45RO-high memory CD4 T cells not responding to Gag peptides. Receptor source: an adult with HIV. The donor label of this sample is uncertain.

This chain connects TRBV2 to TRBJ2-3, with TRBD1 matching over 9 bases. V lost 7 bases to trimming and J lost 4 bases; unmatched junction nucleotides: 3. Germline V CDR1 and CDR2: SNHLY, FYNNEI. The length of the CDR3 is 13 residues. CDR3 residues: CASNRGRADTQYF. The DNA of the CDR3 is TGTGCCAGCAACAGGGGGCGCGCAGATACGCAGTATTTT.

The chain uses TRBV6-5 and TRBJ2-2, with D perhaps assigned TRBD1 or TRBD2 (5 bases each). Germline assignment: CDR1 MNHEY and CDR2 SVGAGI. This CDR3 has 16 amino acids. Trimming took off 1 base at V and 0 bases at J, with 9 bases between the two ends. The CDR3 region has the DNA TGTGCCAGCAGTTACTTGTGGGGGACGAACACCGGGGAGCTGTTTTTT. It encodes CASSYLWGTNTGELFF.

The V call is TRBV6-5, the J call TRBJ2-1; D ambiguous. Germline CDR1 and CDR2: MNHEY and SVGAGI. The V gene lost 8 bases and the J gene lost 4 bases, with 12 bases spanning the gap. The CDR3 runs to 13 residues. CDR3 nucleotides: TGTGCCAGCGTTCTGGGGAAATACAATGAGCAGTTCTTC. The encoded protein is CASVLGKYNEQFF.

The chain recombines TRBV15 with TRBJ2-5; 11 nucleotides agree with TRBD1. V gave up 3 bases and J gave up 5 bases; unmatched junction bases: 5. This CDR3 spans 15 amino acids. In germline, CDR1 is LNHNV, CDR2 YYDKDF (reference sequence). CDR3 region: CATSRGQGDRETQYF. CDR3 DNA sequence: TGTGCCACCAGCAGGGGACAGGGGGATCGGGAGACCCAGTACTTC.

This clone came up a few times. V gene TRBV2 combines with J gene TRBJ1-5; 7 positions agree with TRBD1. V dropped 11 bases and J dropped 0; count of bases not matched to a gene: 10. Germline CDR1 is SNHLY and CDR2 is FYNNEI. The CDR3 loop spans 15 amino acids. CDR3 in amino acids: CAGTWDSNSNQPQHF. DNA for the CDR3: TGTGCCGGGACCTGGGACAGCAATAGCAATCAGCCCCAGCATTTT.

V and J are TRBV19 and TRBJ1-1; D gene uncertain. The V end lost 5 bases, the J end lost 2 bases, and 6 bases lay between the germline ends. Germline CDR1 and CDR2: LNHDA and SQIVND (reference sequence). The CDR3 loop spans 12 amino acids. DNA for the CDR3: TGTGCCAGTAGTTTTGTTAACACTGAAGCTTTCTTT. It encodes CASSFVNTEAFF. Full variable domain (rest looked up from reference TRBV19 and TRBJ1-1): DGGITQSPKYLFRKEGQNVTLSCEQNLNHDAMYWYRQDPGQGLRLIYYSQIVNDFQKGDIAEGYSVSREKKESFPLTVTSAQKNPTAFYLCASSFVNTEAFFGQGTRLTVV.

The V call is TRBV5-1, the J call TRBJ2-3, with 8 bases aligning to TRBD1. The CDR3 contains 14 residues. Germline V lookup: CDR1 SGHRS, CDR2 YFSETQ. V shed 5 bases and J 4 bases; nucleotides not matched to a gene: 6. The CDR3 coding sequence is TGCGCCAGCAGTCATACAGGGGGAGCAGATACGCAGTATTTT. Protein: CASSHTGGADTQYF.

This rearrangement joins TRBV6-5 to TRBJ2-2; D unclear. Germline CDR1 and CDR2: MNHEY and SVGAGI. V was pared by 2 bases and J by 6 bases, with 13 bases between. The CDR3 has 15 amino acids. The CDR3 nucleotides are TGTGCCAGCAGTTACGGGCAGGTCTGGGCCGGGGAGCTGTTTTTT. Translated, it gives CASSYGQVWAGELFF.

V gene TRBV10-3 combines with J gene TRBJ2-1; 9 nucleotides agree with TRBD2. V was pared by 4 bases and J by 0 bases, with 4 bases of the junction left unmatched. Germline loops: CDR1 ENHRY, CDR2 SYGVKD. The CDR3 has 16 residues. The CDR3 loop is CAISGTSAGSYNEQFF. The DNA of the CDR3 is TGTGCCATCAGTGGGACTAGCGCGGGCTCCTACAATGAGCAGTTCTTC.

This chain links TRBV20-1 with TRBJ2-3, with D hard to call. V lost 3 bases and J 1 base, leaving 11 bases between the germline ends. The CDR3 contains 14 residues. Germline V gene sequence: CDR1 DFQATT, CDR2 SNEGSKA (reference sequence). The CDR3, as DNA: TGCAGTGCTAGTCGGATCTCTGGCACAGATACGCAGTATTTT. This translates into CSASRISGTDTQYF.

This clone was observed a single time. The V gene is TRBV28, the J gene TRBJ2-7, with 10 bases fitting TRBD1. J gave up 3 bases and V 7 bases, and 6 bases lay outside the gene matches. Germline V CDR1 and CDR2: MDHEN, SYDVKM. CDR3 length: 14 amino acids. CDR3 sequence reads: CASKTGGAFYEQYF. In DNA form, the CDR3 reads TGTGCCAGCAAGACAGGGGGCGCGTTCTACGAGCAGTACTTC.

The chain carries TRBV5-5 and TRBJ1-5; 7 bases line up with TRBD1. Trimming took 1 base from V and 10 from J; bases not matched to a gene: 14. Looked up from germline, CDR1 is SGHKS and CDR2 is YYEKEE (reference sequence). The CDR3 is 16 amino acids. The CDR3 here is CASSLRGTAAESPQHF. The CDR3 region has the DNA TGTGCCAGCAGCTTGCGGGGGACAGCAGCCGAATCTCCCCAGCATTTT.

V gene TRBV19 combines with J gene TRBJ2-1, with D perhaps matching TRBD1 or TRBD2 (5 bases each). The CDR3 contains 16 residues. Trimming left V 1 base short and J 6 bases short, with 16 bases between. Germline V CDR1 and CDR2: LNHDA, SQIVND (reference sequence). The CDR3 protein is CASSIARDRRGNEQFF. The DNA of the CDR3 is TGTGCCAGTAGTATAGCGAGGGACCGACGGGGCAATGAGCAGTTCTTC. The full variable domain, in which reference TRBV19 and TRBJ2-1 provide the parts outside the CDR3, is DGGITQSPKYLFRKEGQNVTLSCEQNLNHDAMYWYRQDPGQGLRLIYYSQIVNDFQKGDIAEGYSVSREKKESFPLTVTSAQKNPTAFYLCASSIARDRRGNEQFFGPGTRLTVL.

This chain uses TRBV4-1 with TRBJ2-1, with no clear D. CDR3 length: 13 residues. V lost 5 bases and J 7 bases, leaving 12 bases between the germline ends. Germline values: CDR1 MGHRA, CDR2 YSYEKL. DNA for the CDR3: TGCGCCAGCAGCGGCCCGCTAACTAATGAGCAGTTCTTC. Translation: CASSGPLTNEQFF.

This chain joins TRBV11-3 and TRBJ1-5; D is unresolved. Trimming pared 6 bases from V and 0 bases from J, leaving 15 bases between. The CDR3 spans 16 residues. The germline gives CDR1 SGHNT, CDR2 YENEEA. The CDR3 spells CASRPRWLHSNQPQHF. The DNA for the CDR3 is TGTGCCAGCAGGCCCCGGTGGCTTCATAGCAATCAGCCCCAGCATTTT. Supplemented by reference TRBV11-3 and TRBJ1-5, the full variable domain reads EAGVVQSPRYKIIEKKQPVAFWCNPISGHNTLYWYLQNLGQGPELLIRYENEEAVDDSQLPKDRFSAERLKGVDSTLKIQPAELGDSAVYLCASRPRWLHSNQPQHFGDGTRLSIL.

The J gene is TRBJ2-7, the V gene TRBV28, with unresolved D. Germline CDR1 reads MDHEN; CDR2 reads SYDVKM. The CDR3 covers 12 residues. Trimming left V 3 bases short and J 2 bases short, with 5 bases between. DNA of the CDR3: TGTGCCAGCAGTTTCCAGGCCTACGAGCAGTACTTC. It encodes CASSFQAYEQYF.

This chain uses TRBV11-3 with TRBJ2-3, with D uncertain. This CDR3 is built from 13 residues. The V gene's germline CDR1 is SGHNT and CDR2 YENEEA. Trimming shortened V by 2 bases and J by 6 bases, and 9 bases separated the two germline ends. The CDR3 loop is CASSLMSADTQYF. The CDR3 DNA sequence: TGTGCCAGCAGCTTAATGTCGGCGGATACGCAGTATTTT.

There are a few counts of this clone. The chain carries TRBV19 and TRBJ1-6; 7 nucleotides agree with TRBD1. The germline gives CDR1 LNHDA, CDR2 SQIVND (reference sequence). The J segment lost 9 bases and the V segment lost 6 bases, leaving 14 bases of the junction unmatched. The CDR3 is made up of 16 amino acids. CDR3 DNA: TGTGCCAGTAGAGACGGGACAGACAGTTCGACTTCACCCCTCCACTTT. Translation: CASRDGTDSSTSPLHF.

J is TRBJ1-3 and V is TRBV5-1; D is possibly TRBD1 (5 bases). CDR1 is SGHRS, CDR2 YFSETQ, per germline. Trimming cost V 5 bases and J 4 bases, with 10 bases left between them. There are 13 residues in the CDR3. CDR3 protein: CASRLQGGNTIYF. The CDR3 DNA reads as TGCGCCAGCAGACTTCAGGGAGGAAACACCATATATTTT.